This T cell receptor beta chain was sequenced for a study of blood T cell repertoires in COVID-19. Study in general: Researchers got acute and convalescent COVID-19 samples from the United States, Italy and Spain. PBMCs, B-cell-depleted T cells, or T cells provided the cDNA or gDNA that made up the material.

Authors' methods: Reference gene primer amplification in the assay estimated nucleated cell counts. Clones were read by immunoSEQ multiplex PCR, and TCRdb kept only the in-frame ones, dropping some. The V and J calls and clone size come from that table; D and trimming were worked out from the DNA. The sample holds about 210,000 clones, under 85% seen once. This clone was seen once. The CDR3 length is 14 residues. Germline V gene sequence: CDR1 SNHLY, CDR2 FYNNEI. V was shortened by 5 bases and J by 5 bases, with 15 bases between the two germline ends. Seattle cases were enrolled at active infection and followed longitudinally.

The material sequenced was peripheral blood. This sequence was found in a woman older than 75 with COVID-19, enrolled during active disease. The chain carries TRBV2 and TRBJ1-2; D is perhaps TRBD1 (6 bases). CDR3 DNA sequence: TGTGCCAGCAGTTTACAGGGTTTCAGGTATGGCTACACCTTC. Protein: CASSLQGFRYGYTF.